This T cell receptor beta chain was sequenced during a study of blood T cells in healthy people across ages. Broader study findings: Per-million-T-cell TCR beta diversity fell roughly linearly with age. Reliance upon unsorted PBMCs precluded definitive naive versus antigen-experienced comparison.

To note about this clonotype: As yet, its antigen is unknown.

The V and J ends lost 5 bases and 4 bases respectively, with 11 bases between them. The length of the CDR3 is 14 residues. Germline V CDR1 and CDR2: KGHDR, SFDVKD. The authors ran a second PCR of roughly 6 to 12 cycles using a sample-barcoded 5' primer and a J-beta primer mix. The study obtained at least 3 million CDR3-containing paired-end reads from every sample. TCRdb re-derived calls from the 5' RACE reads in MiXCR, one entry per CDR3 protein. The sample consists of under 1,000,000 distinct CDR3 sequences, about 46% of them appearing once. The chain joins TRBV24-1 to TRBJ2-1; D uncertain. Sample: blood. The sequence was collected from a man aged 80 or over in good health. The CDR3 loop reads CATSGAPWYNEQFF. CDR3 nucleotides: TGTGCCACCAGTGGGGCACCGTGGTACAATGAGCAGTTCTTC.